These 12 T cell receptor beta chains were all obtained from the same sample, sequenced in a study of blood T cells in healthy people across ages. Combining a sample-barcoded 5' primer with a J-beta primer mix, a second PCR ran for about 7 to 12 cycles. From the 5' RACE reads, TCRdb called clonotypes with MiXCR, one entry per CDR3 protein. The sample lists 2 million or so distinct CDR3 sequences; 40% to 55% were seen once. The material sequenced was blood. Receptors originate from a woman aged 40-49 years in good health.

The CDR3 DNA reads TGTGCCAGCAGCCGGTCCGGGACTAGCGGCAATGAGCAGTTCTTC. It codes for CASSRSGTSGNEQFF. The V call is TRBV3-1, the J call TRBJ2-1, with TRBD2 identical over 11 bases. Germline CDR1 LGHDT, CDR2 YNNKEL (reference sequence). With V trimmed by 4 bases and J by 6 bases, 5 bases remained unmatched. This CDR3 comprises 15 residues.

This clonotype was seen a few times. The chain links TRBV7-2 to TRBJ1-6; D ambiguous. Looked up from germline, CDR1 is SGHTA and CDR2 is FQGNSA. The CDR3 runs to 15 residues. Deletions cut 1 base from V and 7 bases from J, with 11 bases between. CDR3 DNA sequence: TGTGCCAGCAGCTTAGAAGCACTGATAAATTCACCCCTCCACTTT. It is translated as CASSLEALINSPLHF.

There are a few counts of this clonotype. V is TRBV12-3 or TRBV12-4 and J is TRBJ1-4; perhaps TRBD1 as D (6 bases). The germline V and J ends were trimmed by 5 bases and 2 bases, with 12 bases remaining between them. The CDR3 consists of 15 residues. The CDR3 region is CASSLHRATNEKLFF. In DNA form, the CDR3 reads TGTGCCAGCAGTCTACACAGGGCGACTAATGAAAAACTGTTTTTT.

This clonotype was found a few times. The rearrangement uses TRBV15 and TRBJ2-1; D not certain. CDR3 length equals 15 residues. From germline, CDR1 is LNHNV and CDR2 YYDKDF (reference sequence). Between the trimmed V and J ends, which lost 1 base and 6 bases, there was a span of 13 bases. CDR3: CATSRGVSTINEQFF. DNA for the CDR3: TGTGCCACCAGCAGAGGGGTCTCTACAATCAATGAGCAGTTCTTC.

This clonotype has just a few counts. The chain has TRBV20-1 and TRBJ1-2; 7 nucleotides match TRBD1. Per germline, CDR1 DFQATT and CDR2 SNEGSKA (reference sequence). The CDR3 loop spans 13 amino acids. V was clipped by 3 bases and J by 4 bases; unmatched bases: 5. CDR3 in amino acids: CSASAQGFYGYTF. CDR3 coding DNA: TGCAGTGCTAGTGCACAGGGGTTCTATGGCTACACCTTC.

This clonotype was counted a few times. This sequence joins TRBV4-3 and TRBJ1-4; D is perhaps TRBD1 (5 bases). From germline, CDR1 is LGHNA and CDR2 YSLEER. The germline V and J ends were trimmed by 4 bases and 3 bases, with 18 bases remaining between them. This CDR3 contains 17 residues. The CDR3 loop reads CASSRGTLREANEKLFF. The DNA for the CDR3 is TGCGCCAGCAGCCGCGGGACCCTGAGAGAGGCTAATGAAAAACTGTTTTTT.

The rearrangement links TRBV6-5 to TRBJ2-7, with TRBD1 identical over 7 bases. The J segment lost 4 bases and the V segment lost 4 bases, leaving 10 bases of the junction unmatched. CDR3 length: 15 residues. Germline values: CDR1 MNHEY, CDR2 SVGAGI. CDR3 protein: CASSSRDSVGYEQYF. The CDR3 nucleotides read TGTGCCAGCAGTTCCCGGGACAGTGTAGGGTACGAGCAGTACTTC.

On this clonotype itself: A much larger clone lies a single base off, so this may be a read error. As DNA, the CDR3 is TGCAGCCCCGGGACAGGGCTGCGAGAGACCCAGTACTTC. Residues: CSPGTGLRETQYF. The chain recombines TRBV29-1 with TRBJ2-5; 9 positions match TRBD1. Trimming took 8 bases from V and 4 from J; bases not matched to a gene: 8. CDR3 length equals 13 residues. The germline V gene encodes CDR1 SQVTM and CDR2 ANQGSEA.

This clonotype was observed a few times. The genes are TRBV4-3 and TRBJ2-3; D ambiguous. This CDR3 spans 14 amino acids. The V and J ends lost 2 bases and 6 bases respectively, with 12 bases between them. Germline V CDR1 and CDR2: LGHNA, YSLEER. The CDR3, as DNA: TGCGCCAGCAGCCAAAGTAAGGGATGGGATACGCAGTATTTT. Amino acids: CASSQSKGWDTQYF.

This chain links TRBV7-9 with TRBJ1-6, with D tentatively TRBD1 (6 bases). CDR1 is SEHNR, CDR2 FQNEAQ, per germline (reference sequence). V lost 4 bases to trimming and J lost 8 bases, with 15 bases between them. The CDR3 is made up of 15 amino acids. The CDR3 sequence: CASSSIQGRDSPLHF. The CDR3 DNA sequence: TGTGCCAGCAGCTCCATACAGGGTCGGGATTCACCCCTCCACTTT.

The chain is built from TRBV5-1 and TRBJ1-1; D uncertain. Germline V gene data show CDR1 as SGHRS and CDR2 as YFSETQ. The CDR3 sequence is 16 residues long. Trimming cost V 5 bases and J 7 bases, with 24 bases left between them. CDR3 residues: CASRPGTALTKGEAFF. The CDR3 bases are TGCGCCAGCAGGCCCGGCACAGCCCTTACCAAAGGTGAAGCTTTCTTT.

A few counts support this clonotype. The chain recombines TRBV5-6 with TRBJ1-5; 9 positions match TRBD1. Losses at the gene ends were 1 base for V and 5 bases for J; bases not matched to a gene: 10. CDR1 is SGHDT, CDR2 YYEEEE, per germline. The CDR3 is made up of 17 amino acids. The CDR3: CASSLIGGQGQDQPQHF. CDR3 nucleotides: TGTGCCAGCAGCTTGATTGGGGGACAGGGCCAGGATCAGCCCCAGCATTTT.